One and the same sample provided the 9 T cell receptor beta chains below, sequenced in a study of T cell responses to AZD1222 COVID-19 vaccine. TCRdb's copy holds only in-frame clones and misses some; the assay was immunoSEQ multiplex PCR. The data hold around 80,000 clones, with approximately 85% observed a single time. The starting material was peripheral blood, obtained 28 days after the second AZD1222 dose. These receptors were collected from an adult who received the AZD1222 COVID-19 vaccine.

The chain is built from TRBV5-1 and TRBJ2-7, with 9 positions matching TRBD1. The germline CDR1 and CDR2 sequences are SGHRS and YFSETQ. V was clipped by 5 bases and J by 3 bases; unmatched bases: 9. There are 15 residues in the CDR3. This CDR3 is CASSKSLGQGYEQYF. Here the CDR3 DNA reads TGCGCCAGCAGTAAAAGCTTGGGACAGGGCTACGAGCAGTACTTC.

This chain connects TRBV19 to TRBJ2-7; 7 bases align to TRBD1. V shed 6 bases and J 1 base; nucleotides not matched to a gene: 3. From germline, CDR1 is LNHDA and CDR2 SQIVND (reference sequence). This CDR3 contains 13 residues. CDR3 coding DNA: TGTGCCAGTAGCTGGGGACAGTCCTACGAGCAGTACTTC. It translates to CASSWGQSYEQYF.

This clone was seen more than once but under ten times. The DNA of the CDR3 is TGTGCCAGTAGTCCAACCGGGACCGAAAAACTGTTTTTT. As protein: CASSPTGTEKLFF. The chain joins TRBV19 to TRBJ1-4; the D gene is possibly TRBD1 (5 bases). Germline V gives CDR1 LNHDA, CDR2 SQIVND (reference sequence). This CDR3 has 13 residues. Trimming pared 5 bases from V and 8 bases from J, leaving 12 bases between. Together with reference TRBV19 and TRBJ1-4, the CDR3 gives the full variable domain: DGGITQSPKYLFRKEGQNVTLSCEQNLNHDAMYWYRQDPGQGLRLIYYSQIVNDFQKGDIAEGYSVSREKKESFPLTVTSAQKNPTAFYLCASSPTGTEKLFFGSGTQLSVL.

This clone was counted a few times. Other DNA sequences of this sample code for an identical CDR3. The CDR3 DNA follows: TGTGCCAGCAGTCAATATAGCAATCAGCCCCAGCATTTT. Translating it yields CASSQYSNQPQHF. The chain uses TRBV2 and TRBJ1-5, with D unresolved. The V end was cut by 5 bases, the J end by 0 bases, with 5 bases between. The CDR3 length is 13 residues. The germline gives CDR1 SNHLY, CDR2 FYNNEI.

The chain combines TRBV12-3 or TRBV12-4 with TRBJ1-2; TRBD1 matches 10 bases. The V gene end was trimmed by 6 bases and the J gene end by 8 bases; junction bases not matched to a gene: 6. This CDR3 comprises 13 residues. CDR3 coding DNA: TGTGCCAGCAGGGAGGGACAGGGGCGAGGCTACACCTTC. Amino acids: CASREGQGRGYTF.

The V and J genes are TRBV4-2 and TRBJ1-5, with D unresolved. The CDR3 consists of 15 residues. Looked up from germline, CDR1 is LGHNA and CDR2 is YNFKEQ. The V end lost 0 bases, the J end lost 9 bases, and 15 bases lay between the germline ends. In DNA, the CDR3 is TGTGCCAGCAGCCAAGATGGAGGGTATGAGGGGCCCCAGCATTTT. Its translation: CASSQDGGYEGPQHF.

The gene calls are TRBV29-1 and TRBJ1-2; TRBD1 matches at 9 bases. V gave up 6 bases and J gave up 5 bases; unmatched junction bases: 7. The CDR3 sequence is 13 residues long. Germline-derived CDR1 and CDR2 are SQVTM and ANQGSEA. CDR3 sequence: CSVDRDRDYGYTF. DNA of the CDR3: TGCAGCGTCGACCGGGACAGGGATTATGGCTACACCTTC.

The chain recombines TRBV28 with TRBJ2-7, with D unclear. Germline assignment: CDR1 MDHEN and CDR2 SYDVKM. The ends were cut back, 5 bases at V and 7 bases at J, with 30 bases in the middle. The CDR3 covers 18 residues. The CDR3 is CASSLHQTRAFYSREQYF. The CDR3 DNA reads TGTGCCAGCAGTCTCCATCAGACTCGGGCGTTCTATTCGAGAGAGCAGTACTTC.

The chain is built from TRBV14 and TRBJ1-1; D is ambiguous. The CDR3 is 13 amino acids. The V end was cut by 0 bases, the J end by 7 bases, with 9 bases between. Germline V gives CDR1 SGHDN, CDR2 FVKESK. The chain's CDR3 is CASSQDLEDEAFF. CDR3 coding DNA: TGTGCCAGCAGCCAAGACCTTGAAGATGAAGCTTTCTTT.